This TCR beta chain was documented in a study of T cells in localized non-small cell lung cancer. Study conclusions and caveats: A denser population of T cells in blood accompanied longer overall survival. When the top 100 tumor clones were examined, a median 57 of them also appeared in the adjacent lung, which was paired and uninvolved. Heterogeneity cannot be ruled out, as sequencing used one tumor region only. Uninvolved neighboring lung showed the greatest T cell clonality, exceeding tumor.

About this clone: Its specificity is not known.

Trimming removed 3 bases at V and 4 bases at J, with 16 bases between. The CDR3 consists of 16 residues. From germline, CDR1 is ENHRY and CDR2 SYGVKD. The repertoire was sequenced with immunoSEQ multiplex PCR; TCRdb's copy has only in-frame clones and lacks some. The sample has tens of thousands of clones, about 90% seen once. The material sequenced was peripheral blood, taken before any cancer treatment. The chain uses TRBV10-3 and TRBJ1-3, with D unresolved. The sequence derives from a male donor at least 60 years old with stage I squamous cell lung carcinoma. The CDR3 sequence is CAISDPDWGYGNTIYF. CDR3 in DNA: TGTGCCATCAGTGACCCTGATTGGGGATACGGAAACACCATATATTTT.